This T cell receptor beta chain originates from a study of control samples from healthy donors and cancer patients (dated by TCRdb to between 2020 and 2021). In this sample, this clone turned up a few times. Its antigen specificity is not known. Per-base quality was not reported, and no clone a single base away is much larger than it. The library came from the immunoSEQ multiplex PCR assay. Imported from immuneACCESS, the table was reduced by TCRdb to in-frame sequences with V and J called. These copies leave out some clones; in studies compared against another copy, an unresolved V gene accounts for under half, and the cause of the remainder is not known. The sample data list 75,000 to 90,000 clones, and about 91% of these were observed just once. The ten largest clones represent 5.5% to 7.5% of the sample. V ends up 4 bases short and J 6 bases short, with an unmatched junction base count of 10. CDR1 LGHNA and CDR2 YSLEER were looked up in the germline V gene. The CDR3 covers 16 residues, taking in both the cysteine and the phenylalanine. The read is trimmed to its CDR3 DNA, 48 bases read in frame from base 1.

The sequenced sample was blood. The V and J genes are TRBV4-3 and TRBJ1-2; TRBD1 matches 11 bases in the middle. The clonotype originates from a man aged 50-60 years in good health. The DNA reads TGCGCCAGCAGCCGGGGGACAGGGGGGGACATGAATGGCTACACCTTC. This yields the protein CASSRGTGGDMNGYTF.